Presented here are 9 T cell receptor beta chains from one specimen sequenced in a study of response to subunit inactivated influenza vaccine. Via MiXCR, TCRdb re-called the RT-PCR reads, giving one row per CDR3 protein. The sample yields about 530,000 distinct CDR3 sequences, over 10% seen once. Sequencing was performed on PBMCs from blood, taken about 6 weeks after vaccination. These receptors all come from a man aged 50-60 years who received an inactivated influenza vaccine.

This clonotype was seen a handful of times. This chain connects TRBV7-6 to TRBJ1-6, with D perhaps TRBD1 (5 bases). V gave up 1 base and J gave up 0 bases, with 7 bases separating them. The CDR3 is made up of 16 amino acids. CDR1 is SGHVS and CDR2 is FNYEAQ in the germline V gene. CDR3 in amino acids: CASSLGDSSYNSPLHF. The CDR3 bases are TGTGCCAGCAGCTTAGGTGACAGCTCCTATAATTCACCCCTCCACTTT.

This clonotype was seen at least ten times. The genes are TRBV28 and TRBJ1-5; no clear D. CDR1 and CDR2 from the germline V gene are MDHEN and SYDVKM. There are 14 residues in the CDR3. V gave up 8 bases and J gave up 3 bases, with 14 bases separating them. DNA for the CDR3: TGTGCCAGCCTGGTAGGGAGGCTCAATCAGCCCCAGCATTTT. This codes for CASLVGRLNQPQHF.

This clonotype turned up a few times. The V call is TRBV20-1, the J call TRBJ1-1; D is unclear. CDR1 and CDR2 from the germline V gene are DFQATT and SNEGSKA (reference sequence). CDR3 length: 14 amino acids. V was clipped by 5 bases and J by 4 bases, with 17 bases between them. The chain's CDR3 is CSAAEQGRSTEAFF. CDR3 DNA sequence: TGCAGTGCTGCTGAACAAGGGCGGAGCACTGAAGCTTTCTTT.

V and J are TRBV28 and TRBJ2-3, with 8 bases fitting TRBD2. CDR3 size: 15 residues. V shed 3 bases, J shed 5 bases, and the junction held 7 bases outside the gene matches. Germline CDR1 MDHEN, CDR2 SYDVKM. CDR3 sequence reads: CASSFLGGGGDTQYF. Here the CDR3 DNA reads TGTGCCAGCAGTTTCCTCGGGGGGGGCGGAGATACGCAGTATTTT.

This clonotype was seen a handful of times. The V and J genes are TRBV20-1 and TRBJ2-7, with D possibly being TRBD1 (6 bases). Germline V gene sequence: CDR1 DFQATT, CDR2 SNEGSKA (reference sequence). Between the trimmed V and J ends, which lost 5 bases and 3 bases, there was a span of 11 bases. This CDR3 comprises 12 residues. The CDR3 region is CSAGQTDYEQYF. The CDR3 region has the DNA TGCAGTGCTGGACAGACAGACTACGAGCAGTACTTC.

This clonotype came up many times. The chain couples TRBV12-3 or TRBV12-4 to TRBJ2-4; D not resolved. The CDR3 spans 11 residues. The V end was cut by 1 base, the J end by 10 bases, with 5 bases between. Here the CDR3 DNA reads TGTGCCAGCAGTTTAGGGGAAATTCAGTACTTC. It translates to CASSLGEIQYF.

This clonotype was counted only a few times. J is TRBJ2-5 and V is TRBV29-1; TRBD1 is a possible D gene (5 bases). Trimming cost V 4 bases and J 2 bases, with 11 bases left between them. The CDR3 consists of 13 residues. CDR1 is SQVTM, CDR2 ANQGSEA, per germline. The CDR3 nucleotides are TGCAGCGTTGGGGGCCCCAGGCAAGAGACCCAGTACTTC. This translates into CSVGGPRQETQYF.

The chain combines TRBV4-3 with TRBJ1-6, with unresolved D. The V gene's germline CDR1 is LGHNA and CDR2 YSLEER. CDR3 length: 13 amino acids. With 0 bases removed from V and 11 bases from J, the gap between germline ends came to 8 bases. As DNA, the CDR3 is TGCGCCAGCAGCCAAGAAAAAGCGGCACCCCTCCACTTT. The encoded protein is CASSQEKAAPLHF.

This clonotype was seen many times. The rearrangement uses TRBV2 and TRBJ2-5, with 10 nucleotides matching TRBD2. V shed 3 bases and J 4 bases; nucleotides not matched to a gene: 8. This CDR3 region has 16 residues. Germline values: CDR1 SNHLY, CDR2 FYNNEI. CDR3 bases: TGTGCCAGCAGTGATCCTAGCGGGGGTTGGGGAGAGACCCAGTACTTC. Translated, it gives CASSDPSGGWGETQYF.